The T cell receptor (beta chain) described here comes from a study of early T cells in non-severe SARS-CoV-2 infection. Study information: Bulk RNA isolated from unsorted whole blood underwent sequencing; chains were not paired.

Note on this clonotype: As yet, its antigen is unknown.

Broader study findings: Lookups in VDJdb leaned toward anti-spike CD8 responses and missed private and CD4 specificities.

Tagging with unique molecular identifiers was applied to individual cDNA molecules. TCRdb processed the 5' RACE reads anew with MiXCR; each CDR3 protein has one entry. The data contain about 64,000 distinct CDR3 sequences, 10% to 15% of them seen just once; the ten biggest clones take up more than 3.5%. The CDR3 is 13 residues long. Per germline, CDR1 SGHTA and CDR2 FQGNSA. The germline V and J ends were trimmed by 4 bases and 0 bases, with 4 bases remaining between them. The source of this sequence is an adult who was a healthcare worker with PCR-confirmed SARS-CoV-2 infection or an uninfected control (not recorded which). The specimen was whole blood. The chain links TRBV7-2 to TRBJ2-1; D unclear. CDR3 sequence: CASSWSSYNEQFF. The CDR3 DNA reads as TGTGCCAGCAGCTGGAGCTCCTACAATGAGCAGTTCTTC.